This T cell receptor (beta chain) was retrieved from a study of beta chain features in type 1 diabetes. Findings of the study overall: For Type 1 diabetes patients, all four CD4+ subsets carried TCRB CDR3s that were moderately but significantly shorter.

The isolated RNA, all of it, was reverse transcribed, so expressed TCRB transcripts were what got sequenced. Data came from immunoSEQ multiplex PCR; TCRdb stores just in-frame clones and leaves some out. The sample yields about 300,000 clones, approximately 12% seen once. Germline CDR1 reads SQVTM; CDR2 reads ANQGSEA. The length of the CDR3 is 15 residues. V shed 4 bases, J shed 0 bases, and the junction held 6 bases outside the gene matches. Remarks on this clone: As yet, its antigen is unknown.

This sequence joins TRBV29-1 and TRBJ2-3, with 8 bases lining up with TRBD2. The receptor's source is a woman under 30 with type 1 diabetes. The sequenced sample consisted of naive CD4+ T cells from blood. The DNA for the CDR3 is TGCAGCGTTGTAGGACTAGCCGTGAGCACAGATACGCAGTATTTT. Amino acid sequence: CSVVGLAVSTDTQYF.